Listed below are T cell receptor beta chains from one sample, sequenced in a study of T cell responses to AZD1222 COVID-19 vaccine. Profiled with immunoSEQ multiplex PCR; TCRdb holds only in-frame clones, not every one. The sample holds about 120,000 clones, 85% to 90% seen once. Sample: peripheral blood, taken 28 days after the second AZD1222 dose. All receptors come from an adult who received the AZD1222 COVID-19 vaccine. Both conserved end residues are part of each CDR3. A D gene is named only where the DNA matches it firmly. Expanded clones are given a class, and other clones once, few, many or no size at all.

J gene | D gene | V gene | clone size | CDR3 protein | CDR3 DNA
TRBJ1-4 | NA | TRBV10-3 | once | CAISEGDRQNEKLFF | TGTGCCATCAGTGAAGGGGACCGACAAAATGAAAAACTGTTTTTT
TRBJ1-6 | NA | TRBV27 | NA | CASSLQGTGSPLHF | TGTGCCAGCAGCCTACAGGGCACGGGTTCACCCCTCCACTTT
TRBJ1-4 | TRBD1 | TRBV2 | NA | CASSRGNNEKLFF | TGTGCCAGCTCCAGGGGGAATAATGAAAAACTGTTTTTT
TRBJ2-3 | NA | TRBV4-1 | NA | CASSQGFSLSTDTQYF | TGCGCCAGCAGCCAAGGTTTCAGCCTAAGCACAGATACGCAGTATTTT
TRBJ2-3 | NA | TRBV12-3/TRBV12-4 | NA | CASSLTGTDTQYF | TGTGCCAGCAGTTTAACCGGAACAGATACGCAGTATTTT
TRBJ2-2 | TRBD2 | TRBV6-5 | NA | CASKSGGANTGELFF | TGTGCCAGCAAGAGCGGGGGCGCGAACACCGGGGAGCTGTTTTTT
TRBJ1-1 | NA | TRBV5-8 | NA | CASSLAWTEAFF | TGTGCCAGCAGCTTGGCCTGGACTGAAGCTTTCTTT
TRBJ2-7 | NA | TRBV5-4 | NA | CASSSLGDSYEQYF | TGTGCCAGCAGCTCGTTGGGCGACTCCTACGAGCAGTACTTC
TRBJ2-7 | NA | TRBV2 | NA | CASREPGEQYF | TGTGCCAGCAGGGAACCGGGCGAGCAGTACTTC
TRBJ2-7 | NA | TRBV5-1 | NA | CASSLGGGYSYEQYF | TGCGCCAGCAGCTTGGGGGGCGGTTACTCCTACGAGCAGTACTTC
TRBJ1-1 | NA | TRBV7-9 | NA | CASSLGSRKNTEAFF | TGTGCCAGCAGCTTAGGTAGCAGGAAGAACACTGAAGCTTTCTTT
TRBJ2-3 | TRBD2 | TRBV7-8 | NA | CASSLKGLAGRGSSTDTQYF | TGTGCCAGCAGCTTAAAGGGACTAGCGGGAAGGGGAAGTAGCACAGATACGCAGTATTTT
TRBJ2-7 | NA | TRBV18 | once | CASSLAGEQYF | TGTGCCAGCTCCCTCGCGGGGGAGCAGTACTTC
TRBJ2-1 | TRBD1 | TRBV3-1/TRBV3-2 | NA | CASSQVSGTGITIEQFF | TGTGCCAGCAGCCAGGTCTCCGGGACAGGAATAACAATTGAGCAGTTCTTC
TRBJ1-2 | NA | TRBV7-9 | NA | CASHDMGGAGAMVYGYTF | TGTGCCAGTCACGACATGGGGGGAGCTGGGGCTATGGTCTATGGCTACACCTTC
TRBJ2-3 | TRBD2 | TRBV10-2 | NA | CASSESGRGGDTQYF | TGCGCCAGCAGTGAAAGCGGGAGGGGAGGAGATACGCAGTATTTT
TRBJ1-1 | TRBD1 | TRBV6-5 | NA | CASTNPSDRVNEAFF | TGTGCCAGCACCAACCCTTCCGACAGGGTTAATGAAGCTTTCTTT
TRBJ1-5 | NA | TRBV19 | NA | CASSTSRAVNQPQHF | TGTGCCAGTAGTACGTCGAGGGCGGTCAATCAGCCCCAGCATTTT
TRBJ1-2 | NA | TRBV27 | NA | CASSPKGGTIYGYTF | TGTGCCAGCAGTCCAAAGGGGGGAACGATCTATGGCTACACCTTC
TRBJ2-3 | NA | TRBV30 | once | CAWSVTGGGTDTQYF | TGTGCCTGGAGTGTCACTGGGGGTGGTACAGATACGCAGTATTTT
TRBJ1-4 | TRBD1 | TRBV5-1 | NA | CASSQRTGVGEKLFF | TGCGCCAGCAGCCAGCGGACAGGGGTCGGTGAAAAACTGTTTTTT
TRBJ1-2 | TRBD1 | TRBV9 | few | CASSASVSGQINPNYGYTF | TGTGCCAGCAGCGCCTCGGTCTCGGGACAGATAAACCCTAACTATGGCTACACCTTC
TRBJ2-5 | NA | TRBV11-2 | NA | CASSLEFGGTQETQYF | TGTGCCAGCAGCTTAGAATTCGGAGGGACCCAAGAGACCCAGTACTTC
TRBJ2-2 | TRBD2 | TRBV19 | once | CASSGGNTGELFF | TGTGCCAGCAGCGGGGGGAACACCGGGGAGCTGTTTTTT
TRBJ1-1 | NA | TRBV3-1/TRBV3-2 | NA | CASSQGEAGLAFF | TGTGCCAGCAGCCAAGGAGAGGCCGGTTTAGCTTTCTTT
TRBJ1-6 | NA | TRBV19 | NA | CATSLEVPNSPLHF | TGTGCCACCTCCCTAGAAGTCCCCAATTCACCCCTCCACTTT
TRBJ1-2 | TRBD1 | TRBV27 | NA | CASSAGQGGGRGGYTF | TGTGCCAGCAGTGCGGGACAGGGGGGTGGCCGTGGTGGCTACACCTTC